This T cell receptor beta chain was obtained from a study of T cell repertoires in cytomegalovirus infection (dated by TCRdb to the late 2010s). Broadly, across the study: Donor HLA type was relevant to the analysis, because carriage of CMV infection together with the matching HLA type was indicated by public TCR beta signatures. Overall study outcomes, separate from this receptor: The ex vivo response was dominated by HLA-C-restricted CMV-specific TCR beta clonotypes, and the single most frequent clonotype in two of eight donors was supplied by these HLA-C-restricted clonotypes. Carriers of CMV infection plus the relevant HLA type were discriminated by the cumulative frequency of public TCR beta family members in the study cohort and in an independent approximately 360-donor cohort.

CDR1 and CDR2 are drawn from the germline V gene (reference sequence): LNHDA, SQIVND. The CDR3 runs 14 residues from the cysteine to the phenylalanine. CDR3 DNA only is kept here, 42 bases in frame from base 1. Between the V and J ends, shortened by 7 bases and 5 bases respectively, the junction contains 15 bases. Sequencer: Illumina HiSeq 1500. The raw public data were reprocessed by TCRdb itself: fastp quality trimming at Q25, MiXCR clonotype calling, in-frame beta chains only. Records with the same CDR3 protein are collapsed into one entry carrying the most frequent genes and DNA. Here the sample has some 680,000 distinct CDR3 sequences; under 40% occur a single time. The ten largest clones add up to roughly 2.8% of the sample. Concerning this clonotype itself: Its specific antigen is unknown. The input lacks base qualities; no much larger clone sits a single base away.

The sequencing input was PBMCs. This clonotype was obtained from a human donor in good health (CMV status not recorded). Some clones in this sample may be carry-over from other donors' samples. The rearrangement combines TRBV19 with TRBJ2-1, with TRBD1 as a weak D call on 6 bases. The sequenced DNA: TGTGCCAGTATGGAGGACAGCCCCCACAATGAGCAGTTCTTC. This codes for CASMEDSPHNEQFF.